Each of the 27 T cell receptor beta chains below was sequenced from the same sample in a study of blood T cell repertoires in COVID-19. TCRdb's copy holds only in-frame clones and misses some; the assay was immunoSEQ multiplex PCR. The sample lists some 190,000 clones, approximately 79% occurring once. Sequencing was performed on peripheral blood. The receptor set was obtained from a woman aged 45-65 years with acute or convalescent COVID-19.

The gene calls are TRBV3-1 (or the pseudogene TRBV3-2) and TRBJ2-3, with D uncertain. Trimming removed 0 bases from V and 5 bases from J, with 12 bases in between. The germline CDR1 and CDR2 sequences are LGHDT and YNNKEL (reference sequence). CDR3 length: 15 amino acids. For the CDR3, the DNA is TGTGCCAGCAGCCAAGATACTCCCCTAGTAGATACGCAGTATTTT. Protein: CASSQDTPLVDTQYF.

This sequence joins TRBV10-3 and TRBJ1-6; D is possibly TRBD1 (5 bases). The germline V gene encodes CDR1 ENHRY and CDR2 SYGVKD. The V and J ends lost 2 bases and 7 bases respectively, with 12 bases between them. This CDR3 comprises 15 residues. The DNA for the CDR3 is TGTGCCATCAGTGAGGGAGGGGCGGAAAATTCACCCCTCCACTTT. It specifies CAISEGGAENSPLHF.

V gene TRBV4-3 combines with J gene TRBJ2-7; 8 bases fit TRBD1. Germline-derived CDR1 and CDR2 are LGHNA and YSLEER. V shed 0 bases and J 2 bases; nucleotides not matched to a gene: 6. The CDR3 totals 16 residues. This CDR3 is CASSQDGQGAAYEQYF. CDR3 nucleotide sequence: TGCGCCAGCAGCCAAGATGGCCAGGGGGCGGCCTACGAGCAGTACTTC.

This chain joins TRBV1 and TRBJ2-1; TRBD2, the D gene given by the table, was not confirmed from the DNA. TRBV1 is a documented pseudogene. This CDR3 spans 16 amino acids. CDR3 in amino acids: CTSSQEALAGGNEQFF. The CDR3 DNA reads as TGCACCAGCAGCCAAGAAGCCCTAGCGGGGGGGAATGAGCAGTTCTTC.

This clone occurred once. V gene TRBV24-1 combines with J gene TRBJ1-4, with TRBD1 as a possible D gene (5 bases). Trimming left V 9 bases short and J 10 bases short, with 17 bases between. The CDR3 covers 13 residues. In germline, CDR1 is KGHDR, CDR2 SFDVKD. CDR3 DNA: TGTGCCACCTCGGACGGGAGTCAGGGAAAACTGTTTTTT. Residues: CATSDGSQGKLFF.

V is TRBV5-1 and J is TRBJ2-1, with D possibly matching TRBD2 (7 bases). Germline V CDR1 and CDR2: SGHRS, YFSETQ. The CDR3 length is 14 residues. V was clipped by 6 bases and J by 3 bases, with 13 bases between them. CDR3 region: CASTLRGGYNEQFF. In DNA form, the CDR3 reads TGCGCCAGCACCCTGAGGGGGGGCTACAATGAGCAGTTCTTC.

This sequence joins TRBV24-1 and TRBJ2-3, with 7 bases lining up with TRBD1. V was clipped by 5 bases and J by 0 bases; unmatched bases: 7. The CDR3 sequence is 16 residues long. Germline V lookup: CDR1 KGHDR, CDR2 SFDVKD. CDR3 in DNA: TGTGCCACCAGTGGCCGGGACAGCCATAGCACAGATACGCAGTATTTT. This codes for CATSGRDSHSTDTQYF.

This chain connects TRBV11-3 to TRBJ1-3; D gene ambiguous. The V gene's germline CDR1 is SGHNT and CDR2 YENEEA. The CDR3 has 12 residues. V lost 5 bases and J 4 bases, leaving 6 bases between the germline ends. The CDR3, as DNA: TGTGCCAGCAGCCTGGGCGGAAACACCATATATTTT. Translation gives CASSLGGNTIYF.

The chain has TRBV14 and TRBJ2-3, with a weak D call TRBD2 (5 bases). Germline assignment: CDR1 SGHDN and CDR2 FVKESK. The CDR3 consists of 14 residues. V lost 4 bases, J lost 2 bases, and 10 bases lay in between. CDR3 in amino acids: CASSRSGPTDTQYF. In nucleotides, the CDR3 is TGTGCCAGCAGCCGGAGCGGTCCCACAGATACGCAGTATTTT.

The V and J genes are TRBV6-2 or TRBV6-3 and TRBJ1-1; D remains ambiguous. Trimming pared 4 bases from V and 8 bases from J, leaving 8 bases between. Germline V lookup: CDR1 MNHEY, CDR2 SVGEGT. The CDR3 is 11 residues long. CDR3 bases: TGTGCCAGCAGTTTCAGGTGGGAAGCTTTCTTT. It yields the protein CASSFRWEAFF.

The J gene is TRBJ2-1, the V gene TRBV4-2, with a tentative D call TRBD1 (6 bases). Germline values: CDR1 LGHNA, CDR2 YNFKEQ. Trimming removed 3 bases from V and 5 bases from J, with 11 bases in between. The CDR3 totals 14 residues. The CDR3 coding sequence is TGTGCCAGCAGCCAGCCCACAGGGAACAATGAGCAGTTCTTC. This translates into CASSQPTGNNEQFF.

In nucleotides, the CDR3 is TGTGCCAGTAGTACTTCTAGAGGCACTGAAGCTTTCTTT. It yields the protein CASSTSRGTEAFF. The V call is TRBV19, the J call TRBJ1-1, with D unclear. The CDR3 consists of 13 residues. Looked up from germline, CDR1 is LNHDA and CDR2 is SQIVND (reference sequence). Trimming left V 4 bases short and J 4 bases short, with 10 bases between.

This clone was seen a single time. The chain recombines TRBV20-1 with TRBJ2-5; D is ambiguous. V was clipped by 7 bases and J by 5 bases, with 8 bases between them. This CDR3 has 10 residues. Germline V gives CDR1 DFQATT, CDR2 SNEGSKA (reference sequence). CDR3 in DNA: TGCAGTGGTGAGATTGAGACCCAGTACTTC. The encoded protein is CSGEIETQYF.

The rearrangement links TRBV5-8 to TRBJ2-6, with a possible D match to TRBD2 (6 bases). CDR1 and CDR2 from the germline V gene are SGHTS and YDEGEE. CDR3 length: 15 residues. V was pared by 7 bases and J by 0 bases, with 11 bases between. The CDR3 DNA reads TGTGCCAGCGGGGACTGGACCTCTGGGGCCAACGTCCTGACTTTC. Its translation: CASGDWTSGANVLTF.

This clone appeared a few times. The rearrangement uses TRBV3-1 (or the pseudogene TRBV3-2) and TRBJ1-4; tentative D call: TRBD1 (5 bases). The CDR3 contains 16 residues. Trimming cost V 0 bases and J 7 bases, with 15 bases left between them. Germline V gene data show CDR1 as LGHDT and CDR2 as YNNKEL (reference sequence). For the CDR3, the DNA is TGTGCCAGCAGCCAAGATAGGTTCAGGGAACTTGAAAAACTGTTTTTT. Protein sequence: CASSQDRFRELEKLFF.

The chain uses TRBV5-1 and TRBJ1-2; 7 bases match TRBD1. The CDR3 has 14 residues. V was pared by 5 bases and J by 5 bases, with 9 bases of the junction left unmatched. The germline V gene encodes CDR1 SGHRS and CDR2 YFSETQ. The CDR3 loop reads CASSAEGAGYGYTF. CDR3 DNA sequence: TGCGCCAGCAGTGCCGAGGGGGCTGGGTATGGCTACACCTTC. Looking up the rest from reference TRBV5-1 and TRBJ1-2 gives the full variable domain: KAGVTQTPRYLIKTRGQQVTLSCSPISGHRSVSWYQQTPGQGLQFLFEYFSETQRNKGNFPGRFSGRQFSNSRSEMNVSTLELGDSALYLCASSAEGAGYGYTFGSGTRLTVV.

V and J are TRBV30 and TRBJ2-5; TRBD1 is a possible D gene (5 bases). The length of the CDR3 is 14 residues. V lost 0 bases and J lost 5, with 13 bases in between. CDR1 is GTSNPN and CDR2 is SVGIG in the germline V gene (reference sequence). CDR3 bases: TGTGCCTGGAGTGTACAGGCTGGGAAGGAGACCCAGTACTTC. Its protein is CAWSVQAGKETQYF.

The CDR3 nucleotides are TGTGCCAGCAGTTACTCGTTCCGGGGTGGGTCCTACGAGCAGTACTTC. It is translated as CASSYSFRGGSYEQYF. This chain uses TRBV6-5 with TRBJ2-7, with a possible D match to TRBD2 (5 bases). The ends were cut back, 0 bases at V and 1 base at J, with 13 bases in the middle. The CDR3 contains 16 residues. Germline loops: CDR1 MNHEY, CDR2 SVGAGI.

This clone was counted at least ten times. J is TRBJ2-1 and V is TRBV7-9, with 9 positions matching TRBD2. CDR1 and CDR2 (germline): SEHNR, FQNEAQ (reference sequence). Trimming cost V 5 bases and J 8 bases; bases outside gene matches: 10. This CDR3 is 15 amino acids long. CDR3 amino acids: CASSRAGGIIDEQFF. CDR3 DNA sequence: TGTGCCAGCAGCCGAGCGGGAGGCATAATCGATGAGCAGTTCTTC. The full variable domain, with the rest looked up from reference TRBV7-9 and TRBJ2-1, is DTGVSQNPRHKITKRGQNVTFRCDPISEHNRLYWYRQTLGQGPEFLTYFQNEAQLEKSRLLSDRFSAERPKGSFSTLEIQRTEQGDSAMYLCASSRAGGIIDEQFFGPGTRLTVL.

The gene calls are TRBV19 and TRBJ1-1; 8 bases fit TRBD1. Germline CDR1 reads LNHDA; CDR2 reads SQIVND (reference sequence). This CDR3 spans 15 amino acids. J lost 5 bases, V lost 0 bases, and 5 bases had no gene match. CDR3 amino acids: CASSIENRGTTEAFF. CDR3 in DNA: TGTGCCAGTAGTATAGAAAACAGGGGGACTACTGAAGCTTTCTTT.

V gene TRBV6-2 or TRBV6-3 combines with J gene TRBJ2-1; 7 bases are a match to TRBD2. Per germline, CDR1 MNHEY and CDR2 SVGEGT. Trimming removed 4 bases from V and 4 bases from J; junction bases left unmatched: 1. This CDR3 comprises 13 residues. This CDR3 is CASSWRGYNEQFF. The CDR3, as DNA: TGTGCCAGCAGTTGGCGGGGGTACAATGAGCAGTTCTTC.

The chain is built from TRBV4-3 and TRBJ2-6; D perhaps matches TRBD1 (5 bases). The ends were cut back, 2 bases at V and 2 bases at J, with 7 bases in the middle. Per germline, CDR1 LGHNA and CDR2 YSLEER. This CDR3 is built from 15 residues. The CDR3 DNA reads TGCGCCAGCAGCCAAAGCAGGGCTGGGGCCAACGTCCTGACTTTC. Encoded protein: CASSQSRAGANVLTF.

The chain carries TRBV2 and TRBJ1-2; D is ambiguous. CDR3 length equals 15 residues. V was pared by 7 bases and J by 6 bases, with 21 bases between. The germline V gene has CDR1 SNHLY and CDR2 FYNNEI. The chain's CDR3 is CASIEENVSLHGYTF. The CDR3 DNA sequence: TGTGCCAGCATAGAGGAAAACGTCTCGCTCCATGGCTACACCTTC. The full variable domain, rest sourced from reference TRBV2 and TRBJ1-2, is EPEVTQTPSHQVTQMGQEVILRCVPISNHLYFYWYRQILGQKVEFLVSFYNNEISEKSEIFDDQFSVERPDGSNFTLKIRSTKLEDSAMYFCASIEENVSLHGYTFGSGTRLTVV.

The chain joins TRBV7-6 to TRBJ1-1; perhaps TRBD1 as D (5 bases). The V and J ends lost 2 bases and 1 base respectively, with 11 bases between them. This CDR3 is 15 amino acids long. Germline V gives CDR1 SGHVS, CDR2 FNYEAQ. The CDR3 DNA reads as TGTGCCAGCAGCTTAAGGGGCGCCCCGAACACTGAAGCTTTCTTT. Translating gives CASSLRGAPNTEAFF.

DNA of the CDR3: TGTGCCAGCAGCATACTAGCGGGAGCCGCCTACAATGAGCAGTTCTTC. The encoded protein is CASSILAGAAYNEQFF. The chain combines TRBV7-2 with TRBJ2-1, with 11 positions matching TRBD2. CDR1 is SGHTA and CDR2 is FQGNSA in the germline V gene. The CDR3 has 16 residues. V trimming: 5 bases; J trimming: 2 bases; junction bases outside the gene matches: 5.

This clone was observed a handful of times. CDR3 protein: CASSLPGGAGTDTQYF. The CDR3 region has the DNA TGTGCCAGCAGCCTCCCGGGAGGAGCCGGCACAGATACGCAGTATTTT. V gene TRBV7-8 combines with J gene TRBJ2-3, with TRBD2 matching over 7 bases. CDR3 length: 16 residues. Losses at the gene ends were 5 bases for V and 1 base for J; bases not matched to a gene: 9. Germline lookup yields CDR1 SGHVS and CDR2 FQNEAQ.

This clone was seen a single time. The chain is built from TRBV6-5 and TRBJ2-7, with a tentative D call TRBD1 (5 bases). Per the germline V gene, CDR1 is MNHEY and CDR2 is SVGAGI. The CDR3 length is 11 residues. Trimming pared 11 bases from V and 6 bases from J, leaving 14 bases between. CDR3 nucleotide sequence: TGTGCCGCCCAGGGTTTAGGCGAGCAGTACTTC. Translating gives CAAQGLGEQYF.